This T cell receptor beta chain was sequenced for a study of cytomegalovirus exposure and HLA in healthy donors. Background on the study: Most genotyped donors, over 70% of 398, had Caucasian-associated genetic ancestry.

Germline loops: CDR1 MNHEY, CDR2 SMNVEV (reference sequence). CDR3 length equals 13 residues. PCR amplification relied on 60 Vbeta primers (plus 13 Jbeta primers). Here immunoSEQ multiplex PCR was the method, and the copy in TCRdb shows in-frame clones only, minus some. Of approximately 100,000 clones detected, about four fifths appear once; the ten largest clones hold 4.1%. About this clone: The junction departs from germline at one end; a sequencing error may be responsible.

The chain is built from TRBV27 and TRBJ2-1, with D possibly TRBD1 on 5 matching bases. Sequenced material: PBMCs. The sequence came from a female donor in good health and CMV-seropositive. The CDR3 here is CASSSRLDNGQFF. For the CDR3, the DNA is TGTGCCAGCAGTTCTCGCTTGGACAATGGGCAGTTCTTC.